The rows below give T cell receptor beta chains drawn from one sample of a study of blood T cell repertoires in COVID-19. The repertoire was sequenced with immunoSEQ multiplex PCR; TCRdb's copy has only in-frame clones and lacks some. The sample lists a few hundred thousand clones; approximately 83% were seen once. Material for sequencing was PBMCs or T cells enriched from blood (not recorded which). The receptors stem from a woman aged 40-49 years with acute COVID-19. The CDR3 runs from the conserved cysteine through the conserved F or W. Each record gives: clone size, D gene, J gene, V gene, CDR3 protein, CDR3 DNA. The D gene is left open where the match is weak. Not all rows give a size; the values are once, few, many and, for expanded clones, a class.

size: once
D: TRBD2
J: TRBJ2-7
V: TRBV5-1
CDR3: CASSQGTSGSGSYEQYF
DNA: TGCGCCAGCAGCCAAGGGACTAGCGGGAGCGGGTCCTACGAGCAGTACTTC

size: NA
D: NA
J: TRBJ1-1
V: TRBV19
CDR3: CASSIPPGKAFF
DNA: TGTGCCAGTAGTATACCCCCAGGGAAAGCTTTCTTT

size: NA
D: NA
J: TRBJ1-3
V: TRBV12-3/TRBV12-4
CDR3: CASGSSGNTIYF
DNA: TGTGCCAGTGGGAGCTCTGGAAACACCATATATTTT

size: NA
D: NA
J: TRBJ2-6
V: TRBV6-2/TRBV6-3
CDR3: CASSYGAISGANVLTF
DNA: TGTGCCAGCAGTTACGGGGCGATTTCGGGGGCCAACGTCCTGACTTTC

size: NA
D: TRBD1
J: TRBJ1-2
V: TRBV18
CDR3: CASSPGTGTGYGYTF
DNA: TGTGCCAGCTCACCGGGGACAGGCACGGGCTATGGCTACACCTTC

size: NA
D: TRBD2
J: TRBJ2-2
V: TRBV29-1
CDR3: CSVGGLAGVTGELFF
DNA: TGCAGCGTTGGAGGACTAGCGGGAGTCACCGGGGAGCTGTTTTTT

size: once
D: TRBD2
J: TRBJ2-3
V: TRBV7-8
CDR3: CASSRGIAGSTDTQYF
DNA: TGTGCCAGCTCGAGGGGGATAGCGGGGAGCACAGATACGCAGTATTTT

size: NA
D: NA
J: TRBJ1-6
V: TRBV12-3/TRBV12-4
CDR3: CATTSRGGPPLHF
DNA: TGTGCCACTACAAGCAGGGGAGGGCCACCCCTCCACTTT

size: NA
D: NA
J: TRBJ2-1
V: TRBV9
CDR3: CASSVDSGGGYNEQFF
DNA: TGTGCCAGCAGCGTAGATTCGGGGGGCGGGTACAATGAGCAGTTCTTC

size: NA
D: TRBD2
J: TRBJ2-5
V: TRBV7-9
CDR3: CASSILAGGPETQYF
DNA: TGTGCCAGCAGCATACTAGCGGGAGGGCCCGAGACCCAGTACTTC

size: NA
D: TRBD2
J: TRBJ2-1
V: TRBV7-2
CDR3: CASSLSLAGGYNEQFF
DNA: TGTGCCAGCAGCTTATCACTAGCGGGAGGATACAATGAGCAGTTCTTC

size: NA
D: TRBD1
J: TRBJ1-2
V: TRBV18
CDR3: CASSLSAGGYGYTF
DNA: TGTGCCAGCTCCCTAAGTGCAGGGGGCTATGGCTACACCTTC

size: few
D: TRBD1
J: TRBJ2-2
V: TRBV9
CDR3: CASSVGGTGGWTGELFF
DNA: TGTGCCAGCAGCGTAGGTGGGACAGGGGGCTGGACCGGGGAGCTGTTTTTT

size: NA
D: TRBD1
J: TRBJ1-5
V: TRBV7-6
CDR3: CASSLMTGSDQPQHF
DNA: TGTGCCAGCAGCTTAATGACAGGGTCGGATCAGCCCCAGCATTTT

size: NA
D: NA
J: TRBJ2-1
V: TRBV7-2
CDR3: CASSTRGGPHNEQFF
DNA: TGTGCCAGCAGCACCCGCGGAGGGCCCCACAATGAGCAGTTCTTC

size: NA
D: TRBD1
J: TRBJ2-2
V: TRBV24-1
CDR3: CATMGQANTGELFF
DNA: TGTGCCACCATGGGACAGGCTAACACCGGGGAGCTGTTTTTT

size: NA
D: TRBD1
J: TRBJ2-5
V: TRBV5-1
CDR3: CASSTQTGGRETQYF
DNA: TGCGCCAGCAGCACACAGACAGGGGGGAGAGAGACCCAGTACTTC

size: NA
D: NA
J: TRBJ2-3
V: TRBV7-2
CDR3: CASSLSGISPDTQYF
DNA: TGTGCCAGCAGCTTATCCGGGATTAGTCCAGATACGCAGTATTTT

size: NA
D: NA
J: TRBJ2-4
V: TRBV14
CDR3: CASSQEAGGRVGIQYF
DNA: TGTGCCAGCAGCCAAGAAGCCGGGGGGCGGGTAGGCATTCAGTACTTC

size: NA
D: NA
J: TRBJ1-5
V: TRBV6-5
CDR3: CASTERGNNQPQHF
DNA: TGTGCCAGCACCGAACGGGGGAACAATCAGCCCCAGCATTTT

size: NA
D: TRBD1
J: TRBJ1-1
V: TRBV7-8
CDR3: CASSLLAVNSGGRDTEAFF
DNA: TGTGCCAGCAGCTTGTTGGCCGTCAATTCAGGGGGCCGGGACACTGAAGCTTTCTTT

size: few
D: NA
J: TRBJ2-7
V: TRBV7-9
CDR3: CASSLAGESYEQYF
DNA: TGTGCCAGCAGCTTAGCAGGGGAATCCTACGAGCAGTACTTC

size: once
D: NA
J: TRBJ1-1
V: TRBV28
CDR3: CASIPEEDTEAFF
DNA: TGTGCCAGCATCCCCGAGGAGGACACTGAAGCTTTCTTT

size: NA
D: TRBD1
J: TRBJ2-2
V: TRBV10-3
CDR3: CAIRGTGANTGELFF
DNA: TGTGCCATCAGAGGGACAGGGGCGAACACCGGGGAGCTGTTTTTT

size: once
D: NA
J: TRBJ2-7
V: TRBV27
CDR3: CASSRDSTYEQYF
DNA: TGTGCCAGCAGCCGGGACTCCACCTACGAGCAGTACTTC

size: NA
D: NA
J: TRBJ2-7
V: TRBV9
CDR3: CASSVRGSAGEAAYEQYF
DNA: TGTGCCAGCAGCGTCAGGGGAAGTGCGGGAGAAGCTGCCTACGAGCAGTACTTC

size: NA
D: NA
J: TRBJ1-1
V: TRBV18
CDR3: CASSPGFAGTEAFF
DNA: TGTGCCAGCTCACCGGGGTTTGCGGGGACTGAAGCTTTCTTT

size: NA
D: NA
J: TRBJ2-2
V: TRBV6-5
CDR3: CASTMGDRNTGELFF
DNA: TGTGCCAGCACTATGGGAGACCGGAACACCGGGGAGCTGTTTTTT

size: NA
D: NA
J: TRBJ2-3
V: TRBV7-9
CDR3: CASSRVAGRADTQYF
DNA: TGTGCCAGCAGCCGGGTGGCTGGAAGAGCAGATACGCAGTATTTT

size: once
D: TRBD2
J: TRBJ2-1
V: TRBV5-4
CDR3: CASSEGMGTSKYNEQFF
DNA: TGTGCCAGCAGCGAAGGGATGGGGACTAGCAAATACAATGAGCAGTTCTTC

size: NA
D: TRBD1
J: TRBJ1-2
V: TRBV18
CDR3: CASSQDRGDYGYTF
DNA: TGTGCCAGCTCACAGGACAGGGGAGACTATGGCTACACCTTC

size: few
D: TRBD2
J: TRBJ2-7
V: TRBV11-2
CDR3: CASSTWTSGSYEQYF
DNA: TGTGCCAGCAGCACCTGGACTAGCGGTTCCTACGAGCAGTACTTC

size: NA
D: NA
J: TRBJ1-5
V: TRBV7-7
CDR3: CASTLNQPQHF
DNA: TGTGCCAGCACCCTCAATCAGCCCCAGCATTTT

size: NA
D: TRBD2
J: TRBJ2-1
V: TRBV6-5
CDR3: CASRIGGRLNEQFF
DNA: TGTGCCAGCAGGATAGGCGGGAGGTTAAATGAGCAGTTCTTC

size: few
D: TRBD1
J: TRBJ1-1
V: TRBV18
CDR3: CASSLGQVGLDQAFF
DNA: TGTGCCAGCTCACTTGGACAGGTCGGGTTAGACCAAGCTTTCTTT

size: NA
D: NA
J: TRBJ2-4
V: TRBV5-1
CDR3: CASSSTGLLAKNIQYF
DNA: TGCGCCAGCAGCTCAACAGGCCTGTTGGCCAAAAACATTCAGTACTTC

size: NA
D: NA
J: TRBJ2-2
V: TRBV5-4
CDR3: CASSHPRGNTGELFF
DNA: TGTGCCAGCAGTCACCCCCGCGGGAACACCGGGGAGCTGTTTTTT

size: few
D: NA
J: TRBJ2-2
V: TRBV2
CDR3: CASGLTVTGELFF
DNA: TGTGCCAGCGGGCTGACGGTGACCGGGGAGCTGTTTTTT

size: NA
D: NA
J: TRBJ2-5
V: TRBV27
CDR3: CASSPLGGGETQYF
DNA: TGTGCCAGCAGTCCACTGGGGGGTGGTGAGACCCAGTACTTC

size: NA
D: TRBD1
J: TRBJ1-5
V: TRBV15
CDR3: CATSRDGRGQGAPGYSNQPQHF
DNA: TGTGCCACCAGCAGAGATGGGAGGGGACAGGGGGCGCCGGGTTATAGCAATCAGCCCCAGCATTTT

size: NA
D: NA
J: TRBJ2-7
V: TRBV28
CDR3: CASRPADSFVPGEQYF
DNA: TGTGCCAGCAGGCCGGCAGACAGTTTTGTCCCTGGCGAGCAGTACTTC

size: NA
D: NA
J: TRBJ1-2
V: TRBV6-5
CDR3: CASTLGGVDYGYTF
DNA: TGTGCCAGCACTCTCGGGGGGGTTGACTATGGCTACACCTTC

size: NA
D: TRBD1
J: TRBJ1-4
V: TRBV28
CDR3: CASSPTGGYNEKLFF
DNA: TGTGCCAGCAGCCCGACAGGGGGCTATAATGAAAAACTGTTTTTT

size: NA
D: TRBD2
J: TRBJ2-7
V: TRBV7-3
CDR3: CASSLTSAGVREQYF
DNA: TGTGCCAGCAGCTTAACGTCGGCGGGAGTGAGGGAGCAGTACTTC

size: once
D: NA
J: TRBJ2-7
V: TRBV3-1/TRBV3-2
CDR3: CASSQAFNGAYEQYF
DNA: TGTGCCAGCAGCCAAGCCTTTAACGGAGCCTACGAGCAGTACTTC

size: NA
D: NA
J: TRBJ1-5
V: TRBV24-1
CDR3: CATSDSRTFHQPQHF
DNA: TGTGCCACCAGTGATTCCCGGACATTCCATCAGCCCCAGCATTTT

size: NA
D: TRBD2
J: TRBJ2-1
V: TRBV24-1
CDR3: CATSPGGGLLEQFF
DNA: TGTGCCACCAGCCCGGGCGGGGGGTTGTTGGAGCAGTTCTTC

size: NA
D: TRBD2
J: TRBJ2-5
V: TRBV11-2
CDR3: CASSLVGTSGRAGRETQYF
DNA: TGTGCCAGCAGCTTAGTTGGGACTAGCGGGAGGGCCGGGAGAGAGACCCAGTACTTC